A single sample is the source of the 8 T cell receptor beta chains below, sequenced in a study of blood T cells in healthy people across ages. Sample-barcoded 5' priming and a J-beta primer mix drove a second PCR of roughly 6 to 12 cycles. TCRdb independently ran MiXCR on the 5' RACE reads; one entry per CDR3 protein. The table has about 940,000 distinct CDR3 sequences, approximately 49% seen once. Material for sequencing was blood. The origin of the receptors is a man in his thirties or forties in good health.

There are a few counts of this clonotype. The gene calls are TRBV6-2 or TRBV6-3 and TRBJ2-3, with 11 bases fitting TRBD2. This CDR3 region has 14 residues. Looked up from germline, CDR1 is MNHEY and CDR2 is SVGEGT. The ends lost 7 bases at V and 7 bases at J; junction bases unmatched: 7. CDR3 DNA sequence: TGTGCCAGCATACTAGCGGGAGCCTTAAATACGCAGTATTTT. Translated, it gives CASILAGALNTQYF.

In regard to this clonotype: It may be a read error: a sequence one base away is much more abundant. J is TRBJ2-7 and V is TRBV10-3; a possible D gene is TRBD2 (7 bases). Germline CDR1 and CDR2: ENHRY and SYGVKD. There are 15 residues in the CDR3. With 3 bases removed from V and 7 bases from J, the gap between germline ends came to 19 bases. CDR3 residues: CAISEGGALYNEQYF. CDR3 DNA sequence: TGTGCCATCAGTGAAGGGGGGGCACTCTACAATGAGCAGTACTTC.

The rearrangement uses TRBV4-1 and TRBJ2-1; TRBD2 matches at 10 bases. CDR3 length: 18 residues. The junction had 9 bases not matched to a gene; V was cut back by 0 bases and J by 4 bases. Germline values: CDR1 MGHRA, CDR2 YSYEKL. The CDR3: CASSQDPITSGVYNEQFF. CDR3 nucleotide sequence: TGCGCCAGCAGCCAAGATCCCATAACTAGCGGGGTTTACAATGAGCAGTTCTTC.

On this clonotype: Germline and junction disagree at one end, which may indicate a read error. The rearrangement joins TRBV6-1 to TRBJ2-5; D remains unclear. Germline values: CDR1 MNHNS, CDR2 SASEGT. This CDR3 is built from 14 residues. The CDR3 protein is CASREGWEQETQYF. DNA of the CDR3: TGTGCCAGCAGAGAAGGGTGGGAACAAGAGACCCAGTACTTC.

Points on this clonotype: The junction differs from germline at one of its ends, possibly a read error. The chain recombines TRBV12-3 or TRBV12-4 with TRBJ2-1, with TRBD2 matching 11 bases. This CDR3 comprises 15 residues. CDR3 in DNA: TGTGCCAGCAATTTACTAGCGGGGGCCTACAATGAGCAGTTCTTC. It is translated as CASNLLAGAYNEQFF.

This clonotype was recorded a few times. This chain connects TRBV27 to TRBJ2-3; a weak D match, TRBD1 (6 bases). The V and J ends lost 5 bases and 4 bases respectively, with 13 bases between them. The CDR3 covers 14 residues. CDR1 is MNHEY, CDR2 SMNVEV, per germline (reference sequence). The CDR3 DNA reads as TGTGCCAGCAGTACACAGGGAGAAGCAGATACGCAGTATTTT. This translates into CASSTQGEADTQYF.

The chain combines TRBV6-5 with TRBJ2-7; 7 nucleotides agree with TRBD2. CDR3 length equals 16 residues. The V gene end was trimmed by 0 bases and the J gene end by 2 bases; junction bases not matched to a gene: 7. Germline V lookup: CDR1 MNHEY, CDR2 SVGAGI. The CDR3 spells CASSYSGGDETYEQYF. The CDR3, as DNA: TGTGCCAGCAGTTACTCGGGAGGGGACGAAACCTACGAGCAGTACTTC.

This chain uses TRBV7-2 with TRBJ2-7, with D tentatively TRBD1 (5 bases). V was cut by 8 bases and J by 0 bases, with 11 bases left in between. Germline-derived CDR1 and CDR2 are SGHTA and FQGNSA. This CDR3 has 13 amino acids. The CDR3 nucleotides read TGTGCCAGCGGCAGGGCCAGCTCCTACGAGCAGTACTTC. Protein sequence: CASGRASSYEQYF.